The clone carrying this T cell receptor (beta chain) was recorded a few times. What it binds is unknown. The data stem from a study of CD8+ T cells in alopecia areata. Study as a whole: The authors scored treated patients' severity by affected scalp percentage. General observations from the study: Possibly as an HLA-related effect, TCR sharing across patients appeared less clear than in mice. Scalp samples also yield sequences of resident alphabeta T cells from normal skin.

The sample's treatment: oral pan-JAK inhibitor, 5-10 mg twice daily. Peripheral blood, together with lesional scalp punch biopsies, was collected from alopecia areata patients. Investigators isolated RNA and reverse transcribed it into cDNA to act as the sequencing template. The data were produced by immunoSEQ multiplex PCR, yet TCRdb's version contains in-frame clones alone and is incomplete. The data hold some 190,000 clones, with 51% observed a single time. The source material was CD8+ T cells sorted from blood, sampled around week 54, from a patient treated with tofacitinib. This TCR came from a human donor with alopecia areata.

CDR3 amino acids: CASSQLAGGSSSYNEQFF. In nucleotides, the CDR3 is TGCGCCAGCAGCCAACTAGCGGGGGGCTCGAGCTCCTACAATGAGCAGTTCTTC. V and J are TRBV4-1 and TRBJ2-1, with 11 bases lining up with TRBD2. The V gene's germline CDR1 is MGHRA and CDR2 YSYEKL. J was trimmed by 0 bases and V by 2 bases; bases with no gene match: 6. The CDR3 totals 18 residues.